The rows below give T cell receptor beta chains drawn from one sample of a study of blood T cell repertoires in COVID-19. Only in-frame clones appear in the TCRdb table, and some are missing; sequencing was by immunoSEQ multiplex PCR. The data hold under 150,000 clones, with around 81% observed a single time. Sequencing was carried out using peripheral blood. These receptors were obtained from a human donor in a cohort sampled during active COVID-19. Both conserved end residues are part of each CDR3. The D gene is left open where the match is weak. A clone size is listed for some rows: how often the clone was seen (once, few, many), or a class if it is expanded.

D	V	J	size	DNA	CDR3
TRBD2	TRBV4-2	TRBJ2-1	-	TGTGCCAGCAGCCAAGATTTAGCGGGGGTCAACAATGAGCAGTTCTTC	CASSQDLAGVNNEQFF
TRBD2	TRBV5-1	TRBJ2-5	-	TGCGCCAGCAGCTTGGTGGCGGGGGGGCCCAGAGAGACCCAGTACTTC	CASSLVAGGPRETQYF
-	TRBV7-8	TRBJ1-6	-	TGTGCCAGCAGCTTAGGAGGTCGGGGAGTGGGGTCACCCCTCCACTTT	CASSLGGRGVGSPLHF
-	TRBV18	TRBJ2-3	-	TGTGCCAGCTCACCACCAGGGGGTACGGCAGATACGCAGTATTTT	CASSPPGGTADTQYF
TRBD1	TRBV19	TRBJ2-2	-	TGTGCCAGTAGTAAGGGGTCAGGACAGGGCATCACCGGGGAGCTGTTTTTT	CASSKGSGQGITGELFF
-	TRBV12-3/TRBV12-4	TRBJ2-7	-	TGTGCCAGCAGTTCCTTCCGGGAGCAGTACTTC	CASSSFREQYF
TRBD1	TRBV7-9	TRBJ1-6	-	TGTGCCAGCAGCTTTGCGGGACAGCAGAATTCACCCCTCCACTTT	CASSFAGQQNSPLHF
-	TRBV27	TRBJ2-2	once	TGTGCCAGCAGTCTACGACAAAGAACCGGGGAGCTGTTTTTT	CASSLRQRTGELFF
TRBD2	TRBV9	TRBJ2-3	-	TGTGCCAGCAACGCCCTGCCAGCGGGGGGGCGGGCAGATACGCAGTATTTT	CASNALPAGGRADTQYF
-	TRBV18	TRBJ2-3	-	TGTGCCAGCTCACCTTTTTACGGGAATAAACCTAGTGGCACAGATACGCAGTATTTT	CASSPFYGNKPSGTDTQYF
-	TRBV5-1	TRBJ2-7	-	TGCGCCAGCAGCTTGCGATCAGGGGTGAGGGACGAGCAGTACTTC	CASSLRSGVRDEQYF
TRBD1	TRBV14	TRBJ1-1	-	TGTGCCAGCAGCCCACAGGGGGGCGGGACTGAAGCTTTCTTT	CASSPQGGGTEAFF
-	TRBV6-6	TRBJ2-6	-	TGTGCCAGCAGTTACGGCGGGGTGACTGGGGCCAACGTCCTGACTTTC	CASSYGGVTGANVLTF